The 9 T cell receptor beta chains in this list originate from one sample, sequenced in a study of Graves' ophthalmopathy and Graves' hyperthyroidism. Using RNA transcripts, the TCR beta CDR3 regions were amplified. The authors performed first-round RT-PCR with HTBI primers and then a second-round multiplex PCR. Each CDR3 protein gets one entry after TCRdb re-called the multiplex PCR reads with MiXCR. The sample shows a few hundred thousand distinct CDR3 sequences, 17% of them seen only once. The sequencing input was peripheral blood. The receptors were gathered from an adult woman with stable Graves' hyperthyroidism.

This clonotype occurred many times. The chain couples TRBV4-1 to TRBJ1-6; maybe TRBD1 (6 bases). Per germline, CDR1 MGHRA and CDR2 YSYEKL. With 4 bases removed from V and 10 bases from J, the gap between germline ends came to 20 bases. The length of the CDR3 is 16 residues. The CDR3 DNA sequence: TGCGCCAGCAGCCCTAGACCCGGGACACAAGCCTCACCCCTCCACTTT. Translated: CASSPRPGTQASPLHF.

This rearrangement joins TRBV6-1 to TRBJ1-5; 10 nucleotides line up with TRBD1. With V trimmed by 5 bases and J by 3 bases, 7 bases remained unmatched. The CDR3 is 16 amino acids. Per the germline V gene, CDR1 is MNHNS and CDR2 is SASEGT. The CDR3 reads CASSPTGTGVNQPQHF. In DNA form, the CDR3 reads TGTGCCAGCAGTCCTACCGGGACAGGGGTCAATCAGCCCCAGCATTTT.

This clonotype was counted ten times or more. The chain is built from TRBV12-3 or TRBV12-4 and TRBJ1-2; TRBD1 is a possible D gene (5 bases). The CDR3 contains 13 residues. Trimming took off 2 bases at V and 5 bases at J, with 9 bases between the two ends. This CDR3 reads CASSLTGRYGYTF. For the CDR3, the DNA is TGTGCCAGCAGTTTAACAGGAAGATATGGCTACACCTTC.

The chain links TRBV28 to TRBJ1-2, with 7 bases aligning to TRBD1. V lost 6 bases and J lost 2; bases outside the gene matches: 12. The V gene's germline CDR1 is MDHEN and CDR2 SYDVKM. The CDR3 is made up of 16 amino acids. CDR3 protein: CASSPNPVQGNYGYTF. CDR3 bases: TGTGCCAGCAGCCCTAATCCGGTACAGGGGAACTATGGCTACACCTTC.

This clonotype was counted ten times or more. V is TRBV28 and J is TRBJ2-7, with 7 bases aligning to TRBD2. Germline lookup yields CDR1 MDHEN and CDR2 SYDVKM. J gave up 7 bases and V 3 bases, and 9 bases lay outside the gene matches. The CDR3 runs 14 residues. CDR3 coding DNA: TGTGCCAGCAGTTTTAGGACTAGGGAAGGAGAGCAGTACTTC. Protein product: CASSFRTREGEQYF.

In regard to this clonotype: This CDR3 is missing its conserved last phenylalanine or tryptophan, likely due to a read error. V usage is TRBV19 and J usage is TRBJ1-5; D gene ambiguous. This CDR3 comprises 12 residues. V lost 9 bases, J lost 5 bases, and 11 bases lay in between. Looked up from germline, CDR1 is LNHDA and CDR2 is SQIVND (reference sequence). CDR3 DNA: TGTGCCAGCAGTTCCAAATATCAGCCCCAGCATTAT. Translated, it gives CASSSKYQPQHY.

In the case of this clonotype: The conserved phenylalanine or tryptophan is not found at the CDR3 terminus, so this likely reflects a read error. This chain connects TRBV6-2 or TRBV6-3 to TRBJ2-7, with 14 bases matching TRBD2. Per the germline V gene, CDR1 is MNHEY and CDR2 is SVGEGT. V shed 2 bases and J 4 bases; nucleotides not matched to a gene: 7. There are 17 residues in the CDR3. The CDR3, as DNA: TGTGCCAGCAGTTACCCAGCCGGGACTAGCGGGAGATACGAGCAGTACCTC. It yields the protein CASSYPAGTSGRYEQYL.

This clonotype was picked up many times. The chain has TRBV29-1 and TRBJ1-1; TRBD1 matches 7 bases. V dropped 6 bases and J dropped 0; count of bases not matched to a gene: 4. The CDR3 sequence is 13 residues long. Per germline, CDR1 SQVTM and CDR2 ANQGSEA. CDR3: CSVAGTVNTEAFF. In DNA form, the CDR3 reads TGCAGCGTGGCCGGGACAGTGAACACTGAAGCTTTCTTT.

This clonotype was recorded many times. The chain links TRBV20-1 to TRBJ1-1; D unclear. There are 15 residues in the CDR3. The germline gives CDR1 DFQATT, CDR2 SNEGSKA (reference sequence). V dropped 6 bases and J dropped 0 bases, with 17 bases sitting between them. The CDR3 region has the DNA TGCAGTGCCAGACCGTCCCCAGGTATGAACACTGAAGCTTTCTTT. Residues: CSARPSPGMNTEAFF.